This T cell receptor (beta chain) was identified during a study of cytomegalovirus exposure and HLA in healthy donors. On the study more broadly: It was reported in a later analysis that the 90 to 150 validation repertoires used the same platform as the approximately 690 first-cohort repertoires.

Study-wide points: Among TCR beta chains, those listed as cytomegalovirus-associated numbered over 150.

TCRdb's table, derived via immunoSEQ multiplex PCR, lists solely in-frame clones and lacks some. The sample shows roughly 150,000 clones, roughly nine tenths of them seen only once. Notes on this clone: Its cognate antigen is unknown.

The receptor's source is a young woman in good health and CMV-seropositive. The sequenced sample consisted of PBMCs.

The CDR3 coding sequence is TGTGCCAGCAGCGTTACAGGGGACTATGGCTACACCTTC. Translation gives CASSVTGDYGYTF. This chain joins TRBV9 and TRBJ1-2; 7 bases fit TRBD1. V lost 2 bases and J lost 3; bases outside the gene matches: 1. This CDR3 has 13 amino acids. In germline, CDR1 is SGDLS, CDR2 YYNGEE. Combining the CDR3 with reference TRBV9 and TRBJ1-2 gives the whole variable domain DSGVTQTPKHLITATGQRVTLRCSPRSGDLSVYWYQQSLDQGLQFLIQYYNGEERAKGNILERFSAQQFPDLHSELNLSSLELGDSALYFCASSVTGDYGYTFGSGTRLTVV.